These 18 T cell receptor beta chains share one sample of origin, sequenced in a study of shared clonotypes between healthy human individuals. Libraries were prepared by immunoSEQ multiplex PCR; TCRdb keeps only in-frame clonotypes and omits some of them. The table lists around 600,000 clones, 90% to 95% of them singletons, with about 0.11% in the top ten. Naive CD8 isolation took CD45RO-negative cells positively selected for CCR7 and excluded terminally differentiated effector memory CD45RA+ cells. The sequencing input was naive CD8+ T cells sorted from blood. These receptor sequences come from a woman under 40 in good health.

A remark on this clone: Additional DNA sequences in this sample encode the identical CDR3. J is TRBJ2-2 and V is TRBV19; maybe TRBD2 (6 bases). Germline V gene data show CDR1 as LNHDA and CDR2 as SQIVND (reference sequence). Trimming removed 3 bases at V and 2 bases at J, with 7 bases between. The CDR3 totals 14 residues. The CDR3 loop is CASSMGLNTGELFF. CDR3 bases: TGTGCCAGTAGTATGGGACTCAACACCGGGGAGCTGTTTTTT.

The chain employs TRBV21-1 and TRBJ1-5. TRBV21-1 is a pseudogene. The CDR3 contains 16 residues. Written as DNA, the CDR3 is TGTGCCAGCGCCGAGGGACCAAGGGTTATCAATCAGCCCCAGCATTTT. This sequence encodes CASAEGPRVINQPQHF.

The CDR3 DNA is TGTGCCAGCAGCTTTGGGTTCATAGCCAGCGCCCAAGAGGGGACAAGATATGGCTACACCTTC. It codes for CASSFGFIASAQEGTRYGYTF. V usage is TRBV9 and J usage is TRBJ1-2, with TRBD1 as a possible D gene (6 bases). V shed 4 bases and J shed 5 bases, with 36 bases lying between them. This CDR3 region has 21 residues. Germline V gene data show CDR1 as SGDLS and CDR2 as YYNGEE.

This chain links TRBV7-9 with TRBJ2-3, with D unclear. Germline-derived CDR1 and CDR2 are SEHNR and FQNEAQ (reference sequence). The V gene lost 0 bases and the J gene lost 5 bases, with 3 bases spanning the gap. There are 12 residues in the CDR3. The CDR3 sequence: CASSLALDTQYF. In DNA, the CDR3 is TGTGCCAGCAGCTTAGCCCTAGATACGCAGTATTTT.

The CDR3 DNA reads as TGTGCCACCGGACTAGCGGGGGCCTACGAGCAGTACTTC. Protein product: CATGLAGAYEQYF. V gene TRBV10-3 combines with J gene TRBJ2-7; 13 positions match TRBD2. This CDR3 has 13 residues. J was trimmed by 2 bases and V by 10 bases; bases with no gene match: 2. Germline CDR1 and CDR2: ENHRY and SYGVKD.

This chain joins TRBV30 and TRBJ1-1; 7 bases match TRBD1. Unmatched junction bases numbered 3, after V lost 2 bases and J lost 6 bases. The germline V gene encodes CDR1 GTSNPN and CDR2 SVGIG (reference sequence). The CDR3 length is 12 residues. The CDR3 DNA is TGTGCCTGGAGTCAGGGGGGCCCTGAAGCTTTCTTT. Encoded protein: CAWSQGGPEAFF.

The chain combines TRBV28 with TRBJ2-2, with TRBD2 identical over 11 bases. The length of the CDR3 is 17 residues. Per germline, CDR1 MDHEN and CDR2 SYDVKM. The V segment lost 6 bases and the J segment 4 bases; nucleotides outside the gene matches: 10. The CDR3 sequence is CASSRSGRARGTGELFF. The CDR3 nucleotides read TGTGCCAGCAGCCGTAGCGGGAGGGCCCGGGGCACCGGGGAGCTGTTTTTT.

This clone is a singleton in its sample. The chain is built from TRBV7-9 and TRBJ1-4; 8 nucleotides line up with TRBD1. The CDR3 is 16 residues long. J lost 6 bases, V lost 5 bases, and 11 bases had no gene match. CDR1 and CDR2 from the germline V gene are SEHNR and FQNEAQ (reference sequence). As DNA, the CDR3 is TGTGCCAGCAGCCCGACTCAGGGGGCATTGTATGAAAAACTGTTTTTT. It yields the protein CASSPTQGALYEKLFF.

J is TRBJ2-3 and V is TRBV4-1; TRBD1 aligns across 9 bases. The germline gives CDR1 MGHRA, CDR2 YSYEKL. This CDR3 is built from 16 residues. J was trimmed by 0 bases and V by 2 bases; bases with no gene match: 3. CDR3 nucleotide sequence: TGCGCCAGCAGCCAACGGGACAGGGACAGCACAGATACGCAGTATTTT. It codes for CASSQRDRDSTDTQYF.

V gene TRBV7-6 combines with J gene TRBJ1-4; 9 bases match TRBD1. The V gene's germline CDR1 is SGHVS and CDR2 FNYEAQ. This CDR3 is built from 14 residues. J lost 5 bases, V lost 5 bases, and 3 bases had no gene match. CDR3 amino acids: CASSNRGLNEKLFF. CDR3 sequence (DNA): TGTGCCAGCAGCAACAGGGGGCTAAATGAAAAACTGTTTTTT.

CDR3 protein: CASSIDWTDPPYSNQPQHF. The CDR3 nucleotides read TGTGCCAGTAGTATAGACTGGACTGACCCCCCATATAGCAATCAGCCCCAGCATTTT. The rearrangement links TRBV19 to TRBJ1-5; no clear D gene. Germline CDR1 LNHDA, CDR2 SQIVND (reference sequence). The CDR3 totals 19 residues. Trimming shortened V by 0 bases and J by 0 bases, and 18 bases separated the two germline ends.

The chain carries TRBV5-6 and TRBJ2-2; D gene uncertain. This CDR3 has 15 amino acids. Trimming pared 3 bases from V and 4 bases from J, leaving 13 bases between. The germline CDR1 and CDR2 sequences are SGHDT and YYEEEE. In nucleotides, the CDR3 is TGTGCCAGCAGCTGGGGAATCTCGGGCACCGGGGAGCTGTTTTTT. Translated, it gives CASSWGISGTGELFF. Full variable domain (missing parts from reference TRBV5-6 and TRBJ2-2): DAGVTQSPTHLIKTRGQQVTLRCSPKSGHDTVSWYQQALGQGPQFIFQYYEEEERQRGNFPDRFSGHQFPNYSSELNVNALLLGDSALYLCASSWGISGTGELFFGEGSRLTVL.

The chain carries TRBV7-8 and TRBJ2-3, with TRBD2 identical over 10 bases. V lost 5 bases and J lost 4; bases outside the gene matches: 6. Looked up from germline, CDR1 is SGHVS and CDR2 is FQNEAQ. The CDR3 covers 15 residues. The CDR3 DNA sequence: TGTGCCAGCAGCCAGACTAGCGGGTTGGCAGATACGCAGTATTTT. It translates to CASSQTSGLADTQYF.

The chain has TRBV25-1 and TRBJ2-1, with 7 bases identical to TRBD1. J lost 8 bases, V lost 4 bases, and 11 bases had no gene match. In germline, CDR1 is MGHDK, CDR2 SYGVNS. The CDR3 has 15 amino acids. Here the CDR3 reads CASSAGGFVGDEQFF. In nucleotides, the CDR3 is TGTGCCAGCAGTGCAGGGGGTTTTGTGGGGGATGAGCAGTTCTTC.

The rearrangement links TRBV30 to TRBJ2-7; 10 positions agree with TRBD2. The CDR3 spans 14 residues. V dropped 2 bases and J dropped 7; count of bases not matched to a gene: 8. Germline-derived CDR1 and CDR2 are GTSNPN and SVGIG (reference sequence). The CDR3 loop is CAWSPASGSGEQYF. The CDR3 DNA is TGTGCCTGGAGTCCGGCTAGCGGGAGCGGGGAGCAGTACTTC. Full variable domain (outside the CDR3, taken from reference TRBV30 and TRBJ2-7): SQTIHQWPATLVQPVGSPLSLECTVEGTSNPNLYWYRQAAGRGLQLLFYSVGIGQISSEVPQNLSASRPQDRQFILSSKKLLLSDSGFYLCAWSPASGSGEQYFGPGTRLTVT.

A single count supports this clone. The V gene is TRBV28, the J gene TRBJ1-2; a possible D gene is TRBD1 (5 bases). CDR1 and CDR2 (germline): MDHEN, SYDVKM. The CDR3 loop spans 15 amino acids. The V and J ends lost 5 bases and 0 bases respectively, with 13 bases between them. The CDR3: CASSSNRKANYGYTF. The CDR3, as DNA: TGTGCCAGCAGTAGTAACAGGAAAGCTAACTATGGCTACACCTTC.

V and J are TRBV19 and TRBJ1-1; 7 bases agree with TRBD1. J lost 10 bases, V lost 7 bases, and 12 bases had no gene match. From germline, CDR1 is LNHDA and CDR2 SQIVND (reference sequence). This CDR3 has 13 amino acids. The CDR3 coding sequence is TGTGCCAGTACTCCGACAGGGTCTTTACGAGCTTTCTTT. Translated, it gives CASTPTGSLRAFF.

The chain carries TRBV10-2 and TRBJ1-5, with D possibly TRBD1 on 5 matching bases. The CDR3 is made up of 14 amino acids. Looked up from germline, CDR1 is WSHSY and CDR2 is SAAADI. With 7 bases removed from V and 2 bases from J, the gap between germline ends came to 12 bases. As DNA, the CDR3 is TGCGCCAGCACCCAGGGAGTAGGCAATCAGCCCCAGCATTTT. Translated, it gives CASTQGVGNQPQHF.